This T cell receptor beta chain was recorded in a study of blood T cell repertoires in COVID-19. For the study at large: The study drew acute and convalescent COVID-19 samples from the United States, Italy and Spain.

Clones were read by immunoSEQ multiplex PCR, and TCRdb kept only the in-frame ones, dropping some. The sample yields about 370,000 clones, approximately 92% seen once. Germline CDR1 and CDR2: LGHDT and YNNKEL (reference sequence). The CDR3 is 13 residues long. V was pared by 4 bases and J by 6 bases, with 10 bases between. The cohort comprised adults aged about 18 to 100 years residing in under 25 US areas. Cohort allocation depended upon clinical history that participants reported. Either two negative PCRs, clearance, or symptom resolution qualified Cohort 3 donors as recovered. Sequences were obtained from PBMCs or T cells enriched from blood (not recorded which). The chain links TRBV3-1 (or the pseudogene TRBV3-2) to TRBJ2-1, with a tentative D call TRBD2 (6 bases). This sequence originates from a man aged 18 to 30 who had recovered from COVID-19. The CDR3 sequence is CASSLLGGNEQFF. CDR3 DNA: TGTGCCAGCAGCCTTCTGGGGGGCAATGAGCAGTTCTTC.